One and the same sample provided the 15 T cell receptor beta chains below, sequenced in a study of cytomegalovirus exposure and HLA in healthy donors. Primers for the PCR totalled 60 Vbeta and 13 Jbeta. Generated by immunoSEQ multiplex PCR, the TCRdb table keeps only in-frame clones and is missing some. Of fewer than 45,000 clones detected, 68% appear once; the ten largest clones hold 3.5% to 4%. Material for sequencing was PBMCs. The source is a man in his forties in good health and CMV-seronegative.

This clone was seen only a few times. V is TRBV5-1 and J is TRBJ2-1; TRBD2 aligns across 9 bases. Germline V CDR1 and CDR2: SGHRS, YFSETQ. This CDR3 comprises 15 residues. V trimming: 1 base; J trimming: 8 bases; junction bases outside the gene matches: 7. This CDR3 reads CASSLPGGGADEQFF. The CDR3 bases are TGCGCCAGCAGCTTGCCGGGCGGGGGGGCGGATGAGCAGTTCTTC.

The chain joins TRBV6-6 to TRBJ1-5; 7 bases map to TRBD1. The germline V gene encodes CDR1 MNHNY and CDR2 SVGAGI (reference sequence). With 5 bases clipped from V and 2 bases from J, the junction kept 9 bases outside the gene matches. This CDR3 has 16 residues. This chain's CDR3 is CASSPLQGSRNQPQHF. The CDR3 region has the DNA TGTGCCAGCAGTCCATTACAGGGGTCGCGCAATCAGCCCCAGCATTTT.

The genes are TRBV13 and TRBJ2-5; TRBD1 might be the D (6 bases). Between the trimmed V and J ends, which lost 5 bases and 0 bases, there was a span of 16 bases. The V gene's germline CDR1 is PRHDT and CDR2 FYEKMQ (reference sequence). This CDR3 has 16 amino acids. CDR3 DNA: TGTGCCAGCAGCCAAGAGGGGGTGGGGCACCAAGAGACCCAGTACTTC. This codes for CASSQEGVGHQETQYF.

For the CDR3, the DNA is TGTGCCAGCAGCTTAAGGACAGGGGTTTCTGGGGCCAACGTCCTGACTTTC. This encodes CASSLRTGVSGANVLTF. The J gene is TRBJ2-6, the V gene TRBV7-2; 9 bases are shared with TRBD1. CDR3 length: 17 residues. V shed 2 bases, J shed 1 base, and the junction held 3 bases outside the gene matches. Germline V gives CDR1 SGHTA, CDR2 FQGNSA.

CDR3 sequence (DNA): TGCGCCAGCAGCCAAAATTGGGCAGGGGGCACCCAGCATTTT. Protein: CASSQNWAGGTQHF. The chain carries TRBV4-3 and TRBJ1-5, with TRBD1 identical over 8 bases. V dropped 2 bases and J dropped 11; count of bases not matched to a gene: 8. The CDR3 has 14 residues. The germline CDR1 and CDR2 sequences are LGHNA and YSLEER.

V gene TRBV4-2 combines with J gene TRBJ2-1; no clear D. Trimming took off 1 base at V and 0 bases at J, with 7 bases between the two ends. Germline-derived CDR1 and CDR2 are LGHNA and YNFKEQ. The CDR3 contains 15 residues. The CDR3 loop reads CASSQVTSSYNEQFF. In DNA, the CDR3 is TGTGCCAGCAGCCAAGTCACAAGCTCCTACAATGAGCAGTTCTTC.

The chain combines TRBV19 with TRBJ2-3, with 8 bases lining up with TRBD1. The trim removed 5 bases at V and 2 bases at J, leaving 6 bases unmatched. The CDR3 consists of 15 residues. Germline CDR1 and CDR2: LNHDA and SQIVND (reference sequence). The CDR3 reads CASSPGQASTDTQYF. DNA of the CDR3: TGTGCCAGTAGTCCGGGACAGGCTTCCACAGATACGCAGTATTTT. The whole variable domain, filled in from reference TRBV19 and TRBJ2-3, reads DGGITQSPKYLFRKEGQNVTLSCEQNLNHDAMYWYRQDPGQGLRLIYYSQIVNDFQKGDIAEGYSVSREKKESFPLTVTSAQKNPTAFYLCASSPGQASTDTQYFGPGTRLTVL.

The V call is TRBV4-1, the J call TRBJ2-3; 9 nucleotides align to TRBD2. Trimming at V came to 0 bases and at J to 0 bases, leaving 4 bases not matched to a gene. The germline CDR1 and CDR2 sequences are MGHRA and YSYEKL. The CDR3 has 17 amino acids. This CDR3 reads CASSQDRLAGSTDTQYF. The DNA of the CDR3 is TGCGCCAGCAGCCAAGATCGCCTAGCGGGGAGCACAGATACGCAGTATTTT.

The CDR3 coding sequence is TGCGCCAGCAGCCACCGACATGAAACAGCCTACGAGCAGTACTTC. Translating it yields CASSHRHETAYEQYF. V is TRBV4-3 and J is TRBJ2-7; D is unclear. CDR1 and CDR2 from the germline V gene are LGHNA and YSLEER. V lost 3 bases to trimming and J lost 2 bases, with 14 bases between them. The length of the CDR3 is 15 residues.

V usage is TRBV6-1 and J usage is TRBJ2-3; no definite D call. Germline V CDR1 and CDR2: MNHNS, SASEGT. V lost 10 bases to trimming and J lost 1 base, with 15 bases between them. This CDR3 has 14 residues. The CDR3 bases are TGTGCCACCTCCGAGACTCCGGGCACAGATACGCAGTATTTT. The encoded protein is CATSETPGTDTQYF.

This sequence joins TRBV5-1 and TRBJ2-3; TRBD2 might be the D (5 bases). V lost 2 bases and J lost 2, with 6 bases in between. This CDR3 is 13 amino acids long. Germline V lookup: CDR1 SGHRS, CDR2 YFSETQ. The CDR3: CASSLAATDTQYF. In DNA, the CDR3 is TGCGCCAGCAGCTTAGCGGCCACAGATACGCAGTATTTT.

This clone has more than one count but fewer than ten. Here the CDR3 DNA reads TGTGCCAGCAGCCAGGAGCTCGGGGGATATAATTCACCCCTCCACTTT. It codes for CASSQELGGYNSPLHF. This chain links TRBV4-2 with TRBJ1-6, with D perhaps TRBD1 (5 bases). Germline V gives CDR1 LGHNA, CDR2 YNFKEQ. V dropped 3 bases and J dropped 4 bases, with 13 bases sitting between them. The CDR3 length is 16 residues.

The genes are TRBV7-9 and TRBJ1-1, with a possible D match to TRBD1 (5 bases). CDR1 is SEHNR, CDR2 FQNEAQ, per germline (reference sequence). V was trimmed by 4 bases and J by 3 bases, leaving 15 bases between them. The CDR3 is 15 residues long. CDR3 coding DNA: TGTGCCAGCAGCTCCCCCGGGGGTGACCACACTGAAGCTTTCTTT. Translating gives CASSSPGGDHTEAFF.

This clone has only a few counts. This CDR3 is CASSPSQGRNSPLHF. CDR3 nucleotide sequence: TGTGCCAGCAGCCCTTCCCAGGGGCGGAATTCACCCCTCCACTTT. V gene TRBV9 combines with J gene TRBJ1-6, with TRBD1 as a possible D gene (6 bases). In germline, CDR1 is SGDLS, CDR2 YYNGEE. V lost 4 bases and J lost 7, with 15 bases in between. The CDR3 has 15 residues.

The chain links TRBV5-6 to TRBJ2-7; 12 bases agree with TRBD1. The V segment lost 3 bases and the J segment 2 bases; nucleotides outside the gene matches: 6. This CDR3 comprises 16 residues. The germline gives CDR1 SGHDT, CDR2 YYEEEE. CDR3 coding DNA: TGTGCCAGCAGCTCCGGGACAGGGGGCCGCCCCTACGAGCAGTACTTC. As protein: CASSSGTGGRPYEQYF.